This T cell receptor (beta chain) was captured by sequencing in a study of cytomegalovirus exposure and HLA in healthy donors. Germline V gene data show CDR1 as SNHLY and CDR2 as FYNNEI. The CDR3 extends over 15 amino acids. The germline V and J ends were trimmed by 4 bases and 0 bases, with 9 bases remaining between them. Produced via immunoSEQ multiplex PCR; TCRdb's table is partial and in-frame only. This table holds 100,000 to 150,000 clones, around 90% found once. This clone has only one observation. The sequencing input was PBMCs. The sequence derives from a woman under 30 in good health and CMV-seronegative. The V and J genes are TRBV2 and TRBJ2-2; possibly TRBD2 for D (6 bases). The DNA of the CDR3 is TGTGCCAGCAGTGTGCGGGGAGCGAACACCGGGGAGCTGTTTTTT. It codes for CASSVRGANTGELFF.